One and the same sample provided the 16 T cell receptor beta chains below, sequenced in a study of blood T cell repertoires in COVID-19. Generated by immunoSEQ multiplex PCR, the TCRdb table keeps only in-frame clones and is missing some. The sample holds about 240,000 clones; approximately 90% are singletons and the top ten take 7.2%. Sequencing was done on a sample of peripheral blood. Receptors were obtained from a man aged 60 to 75 who had recovered from COVID-19.

This sequence joins TRBV5-1 and TRBJ2-2; TRBD2 matches at 10 bases. V trimming: 4 bases; J trimming: 2 bases; junction bases outside the gene matches: 5. The CDR3 sequence is 16 residues long. Germline assignment: CDR1 SGHRS and CDR2 YFSETQ. CDR3 sequence reads: CASSKLAGSNTGELFF. DNA for the CDR3: TGCGCCAGCAGCAAACTAGCGGGGAGTAACACCGGGGAGCTGTTTTTT.

This chain uses TRBV3-1 (or the pseudogene TRBV3-2) with TRBJ1-4; TRBD1 is a possible D gene (5 bases). V lost 4 bases, J lost 1 base, and 13 bases lay in between. The V gene's germline CDR1 is LGHDT and CDR2 YNNKEL (reference sequence). This CDR3 has 16 residues. The CDR3 DNA reads TGTGCCAGCAGCCCTCGGACAACAAAAACTAATGAAAAACTGTTTTTT. It specifies CASSPRTTKTNEKLFF.

V and J are TRBV15 and TRBJ2-3, with 11 bases matching TRBD2. Germline CDR1 is LNHNV and CDR2 is YYDKDF (reference sequence). The length of the CDR3 is 14 residues. Trimming cost V 8 bases and J 4 bases; bases outside gene matches: 5. The CDR3 DNA follows: TGTGCCACCCCTACTAGCGGGGGAGCAGATACGCAGTATTTT. It specifies CATPTSGGADTQYF.

As DNA, the CDR3 is TGTGCCAGCAGCTTAGGGCACTATAGCAATCAGCCCCAGCATTTT. Its translation is CASSLGHYSNQPQHF. The genes are TRBV11-2 and TRBJ1-5, with D uncertain. CDR3 length: 15 residues. With 1 base removed from V and 0 bases from J, the gap between germline ends came to 7 bases. In germline, CDR1 is SGHAT, CDR2 FQNNGV.

In regard to this clone: Other DNA sequences in this specimen translate into the identical CDR3. V is TRBV19 and J is TRBJ1-5; D gene unclear. Trimming shortened V by 1 base and J by 4 bases, and 5 bases separated the two germline ends. This CDR3 contains 13 residues. Germline V gene data show CDR1 as LNHDA and CDR2 as SQIVND (reference sequence). CDR3: CASSIVRNQPQHF. In DNA form, the CDR3 reads TGTGCCAGTAGTATAGTACGGAATCAGCCCCAGCATTTT.

The chain uses TRBV5-1 and TRBJ1-1; D call uncertain. With 3 bases removed from V and 5 bases from J, the gap between germline ends came to 14 bases. CDR3 length: 14 residues. The germline gives CDR1 SGHRS, CDR2 YFSETQ. In nucleotides, the CDR3 is TGCGCCAGCAGCTCTATCGGTCCGAGAACTGAAGCTTTCTTT. Its protein is CASSSIGPRTEAFF.

The V gene is TRBV6-5, the J gene TRBJ2-7; 10 nucleotides line up with TRBD1. The germline CDR1 and CDR2 sequences are MNHEY and SVGAGI. The CDR3 is made up of 13 amino acids. V lost 5 bases, J lost 5 bases, and 3 bases stayed unmatched. Here the CDR3 reads CASSRDRGDEQYV. CDR3 DNA sequence: TGTGCCAGCAGTCGGGACAGGGGAGACGAGCAGTACGTC.

The chain joins TRBV6-1 to TRBJ1-6; no reliable D call. CDR3 size: 16 residues. Germline lookup yields CDR1 MNHNS and CDR2 SASEGT. Trimming stripped 3 bases from V and 2 bases from J, with 11 bases between. The CDR3 here is CASSEWATAYNSPLHF. CDR3 sequence (DNA): TGTGCCAGCAGTGAGTGGGCTACGGCCTATAATTCACCCCTCCACTTT.

The chain joins TRBV27 to TRBJ1-1, with 8 bases lining up with TRBD1. J gave up 6 bases and V 2 bases, and 11 bases lay outside the gene matches. Germline V CDR1 and CDR2: MNHEY, SMNVEV (reference sequence). The CDR3 sequence is 16 residues long. The CDR3 spells CASSLPPGGLWAEAFF. In nucleotides, the CDR3 is TGTGCCAGCAGTTTACCTCCAGGGGGCCTCTGGGCTGAAGCTTTCTTT.

The chain is built from TRBV19 and TRBJ2-4; tentative D call: TRBD2 (5 bases). Trimming took off 1 base at V and 11 bases at J, with 15 bases between the two ends. Looked up from germline, CDR1 is LNHDA and CDR2 is SQIVND (reference sequence). CDR3 length: 14 amino acids. CDR3 in DNA: TGTGCCAGTAGTATAGGAGGCGGGCGTCGGTTTCAGTACTTC. Encoded protein: CASSIGGGRRFQYF.

J is TRBJ1-2 and V is TRBV5-4, with 9 bases that match TRBD1. The CDR3 runs to 15 residues. J lost 6 bases, V lost 4 bases, and 10 bases had no gene match. CDR1 and CDR2 from the germline V gene are SGHNT and YYREEE (reference sequence). The CDR3 region is CASSLTGGRRDGYTF. CDR3 nucleotide sequence: TGTGCCAGCAGCCTTACAGGGGGCAGAAGAGATGGCTACACCTTC.

This clone was detected a few times. The CDR3 spells CASALRDRGTAFF. CDR3 sequence (DNA): TGTGCCAGCGCTCTCCGGGACAGGGGTACTGCTTTCTTT. V gene TRBV25-1 combines with J gene TRBJ1-1, with 10 bases matching TRBD1. Germline-derived CDR1 and CDR2 are MGHDK and SYGVNS. The CDR3 is 13 amino acids. J was trimmed by 11 bases and V by 8 bases; bases with no gene match: 11. Looking up the rest from reference TRBV25-1 and TRBJ1-1 gives the full variable domain: EADIYQTPRYLVIGTGKKITLECSQTMGHDKMYWYQQDPGMELHLIHYSYGVNSTEKGDLSSESTVSRIRTEHFPLTLESARPSHTSQYLCASALRDRGTAFFGQGTRLTVV.

V gene TRBV11-2 combines with J gene TRBJ2-2, with 7 bases fitting TRBD1. CDR3 length equals 15 residues. V shed 2 bases and J 4 bases; nucleotides not matched to a gene: 4. CDR1 and CDR2 (germline): SGHAT, FQNNGV. CDR3 loop: CASSLRGLGTGELFF. CDR3 DNA: TGTGCCAGCAGCTTAAGGGGGCTCGGCACCGGGGAGCTGTTTTTT.

This clone is a singleton in its sample. The chain carries TRBV11-3 and TRBJ2-3, with a possible D match to TRBD1 (6 bases). V lost 5 bases and J 0 bases, leaving 12 bases between the germline ends. This CDR3 is 15 amino acids long. Germline CDR1 is SGHNT and CDR2 is YENEEA. The CDR3 DNA reads as TGTGCCAGCAGCCCCGGGACACTAAGCACAGATACGCAGTATTTT. Protein sequence: CASSPGTLSTDTQYF.

The chain uses TRBV4-2 and TRBJ2-1, with 7 bases identical to TRBD2. The J segment lost 5 bases and the V segment lost 3 bases, leaving 4 bases of the junction unmatched. This CDR3 is 14 amino acids long. CDR1 and CDR2 from the germline V gene are LGHNA and YNFKEQ. The CDR3 region is CASSQGGADNEQFF. Written as DNA, the CDR3 is TGTGCCAGCAGCCAGGGAGGGGCCGACAATGAGCAGTTCTTC.

The chain uses TRBV11-2 and TRBJ1-6; D possibly corresponds to TRBD1 (5 bases). Germline V gives CDR1 SGHAT, CDR2 FQNNGV. The V end was cut by 5 bases, the J end by 7 bases, with 18 bases between. This CDR3 region has 16 residues. The CDR3 reads CASSLRLRDSNSPLHF. CDR3 nucleotide sequence: TGTGCCAGCAGCCTAAGACTCCGGGACTCAAATTCACCCCTCCACTTT.